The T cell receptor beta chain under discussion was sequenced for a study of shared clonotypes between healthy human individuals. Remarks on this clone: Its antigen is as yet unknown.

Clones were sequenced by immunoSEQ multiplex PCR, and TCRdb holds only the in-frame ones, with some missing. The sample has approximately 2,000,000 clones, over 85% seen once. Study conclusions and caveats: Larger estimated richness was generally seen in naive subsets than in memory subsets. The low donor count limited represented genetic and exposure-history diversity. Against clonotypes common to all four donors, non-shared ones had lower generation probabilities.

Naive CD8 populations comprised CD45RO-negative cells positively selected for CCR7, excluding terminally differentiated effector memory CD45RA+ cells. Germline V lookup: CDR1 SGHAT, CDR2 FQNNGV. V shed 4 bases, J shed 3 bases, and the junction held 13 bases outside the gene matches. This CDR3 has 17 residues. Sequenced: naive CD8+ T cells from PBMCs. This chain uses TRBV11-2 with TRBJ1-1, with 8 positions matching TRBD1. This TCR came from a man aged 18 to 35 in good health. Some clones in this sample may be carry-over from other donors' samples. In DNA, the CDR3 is TGTGCCAGCAGCTCCCAGGGGGCTTGGGCCGGATACACTGAAGCTTTCTTT. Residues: CASSSQGAWAGYTEAFF.